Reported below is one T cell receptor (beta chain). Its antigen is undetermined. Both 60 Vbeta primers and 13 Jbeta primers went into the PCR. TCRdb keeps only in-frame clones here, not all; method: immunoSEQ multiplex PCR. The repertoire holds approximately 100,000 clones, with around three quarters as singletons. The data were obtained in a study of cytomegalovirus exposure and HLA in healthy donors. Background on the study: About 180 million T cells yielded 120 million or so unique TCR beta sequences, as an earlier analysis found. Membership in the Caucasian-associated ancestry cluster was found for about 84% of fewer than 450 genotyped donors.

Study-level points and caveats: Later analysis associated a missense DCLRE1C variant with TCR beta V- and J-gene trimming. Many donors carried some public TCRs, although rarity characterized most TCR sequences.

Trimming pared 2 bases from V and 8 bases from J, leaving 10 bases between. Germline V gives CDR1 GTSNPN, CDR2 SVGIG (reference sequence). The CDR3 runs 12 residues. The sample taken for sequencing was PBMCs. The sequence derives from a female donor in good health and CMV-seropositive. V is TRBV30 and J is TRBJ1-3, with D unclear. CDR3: CAWSWGAYTIYF. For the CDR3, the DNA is TGTGCCTGGAGTTGGGGAGCCTACACCATATATTTT.